This T cell receptor (beta chain) derives from a study of blood T cells in healthy people across ages. General study points: What prevented conclusive comparison of naive and antigen-experienced cells was that PBMCs were unsorted.

Notes on this clonotype: Its antigen is unidentified.

The second PCR ran 7 to 11 cycles with a sample-barcoded 5' primer and J-beta primers. With 12 random nucleotides, a template-switch adaptor tagged each individual cDNA molecule. TCRdb re-analysed the 5' RACE reads in MiXCR, keeping a single row per CDR3 protein. The table has nearly 1 million distinct CDR3 sequences, 51% seen once. Donors ranged from 6 to 90 years old and were healthy Caucasians in Russia. Isolation recovered at least 7 million PBMCs from every sample. The V and J ends lost 8 bases and 0 bases, in that order; junction bases with no gene match: 15. Germline-derived CDR1 and CDR2 are WSHSY and SAAADI. The CDR3 contains 20 residues.

Sequences were obtained from blood. The receptor was derived from a woman aged 55-69 years in good health. The gene calls are TRBV10-2 and TRBJ2-6; TRBD1 agrees at 11 bases. The CDR3 loop is CASLRDRGANRISGANVLTF. CDR3 bases: TGCGCCAGCCTCCGGGACAGGGGGGCCAATAGAATCTCTGGGGCCAACGTCCTGACTTTC.